The sequence of this TCR beta chain was determined in a study of memory CD4+ T cells and cytomegalovirus serostatus (dated by TCRdb to about 2019). Regarding the study in general: A total of roughly 35 healthy Belgian adults, of whom 9 were CMV seropositive and about 25 were CMV seronegative, were included in the cohort. To replicate a published TCR-based CMV serostatus classifier, the researchers sequenced the CD4+ memory TCRbeta repertoires of a Belgian cohort whose cytomegalovirus serostatus was known. Study-wide conclusions, independent of this receptor: Among the 160 or so previously reported CMV-associated TCRbeta sequences, 67 showed up in the CD4+ memory repertoires, with each one found in between one and five individuals. The results were interpreted as suggesting that the CMV-associated TCR signature is largely present in the CD4+ memory repertoire. For predicting CMV serostatus, the median bootstrapped AUC was 0.95 using the original framework and 0.9 to 0.92 using a US-trained random forest. On the Belgian cohort, the classifier based on the original framework reached a median bootstrapped AUC of nearly 0.96, with a 95% CI of 0.76-1.00. Only CD4+CD45RO+ memory cells were sequenced, unlike the original study, which covered naive and memory CD4+ and CD8+ populations.

Concerning this clone itself: Its cognate antigen has yet to be identified. No base-level quality is on record; no much larger clone is a single base apart.

Genomic DNA was extracted from sorted cells with the Quick-DNA Microprep Kit. Amplification of TCRbeta DNA was done with the immunoSEQ hsTCRbeta kit, following the protocol from the manufacturer. TCRbeta libraries were sequenced on an Illumina MiSeq instrument. Under the source paper's analysis protocol: Once out-of-frame sequences had been removed, millions of distinct TCRbeta sequences were left, which works out to an average of around 70,000 per individual. Each individual was scored by the count of 150 to 200 previously reported CMV-associated TCRbeta sequences and the total productive distinct TCRbeta count. A beta-binomial model was reimplemented in Python, and scikit-learn random forests with default parameters were trained on data from the US cohort. Classifier performance on the Belgian cohort was reported as the median AUC with percentile confidence intervals calculated over 10,000 bootstrap iterations. Imported from immuneACCESS, the table was reduced by TCRdb to in-frame sequences with V and J called. These copies leave out some clones; in studies compared against another copy, an unresolved V gene accounts for under half, and the cause of the remainder is not known. The DNA gave D and trimming, while V, J and clone size come from that table. This sample comprises some 48,000 clones, roughly 80% of them detected only once. The ten largest make up approximately 0.65% of the sample.

Single viable CD3+CD4+CD8-CD45RO+ cells were sorted as memory CD4+ T cells on a FACSAria II. To determine CMV serostatus, a Roche Elecsys assay was used that detects serum IgG against CMV pp150, pp28, p38 and p52. Once the samples were thawed, total CD4+ T cells were enriched through positive selection using CD4 magnetic microbeads. The samples came from a separate study whose specific focus was interrogating the CD4+ T cell memory repertoire. Peripheral blood mononuclear cells were isolated and cryopreserved following standard operating procedures; serum was stored at -80 °C. CD3-PerCP (BW264/56), CD4-APC (RPA-T4), CD45RO-PE (UCHT1) and CD8-Pacific Orange (3B5) antibodies were used for staining, and non-viable cells were excluded with Sytox blue. At the junction V is shortened by 4 bases and J by 7 bases, with 19 bases in between. The CDR3 runs 15 amino acids, cysteine and phenylalanine included. The entry retains the CDR3 DNA only, 45 bases that are in frame from base 1. CDR1 GTSNPN and CDR2 SVGIG were looked up in the germline V gene (reference sequence).

The sequence came from an adult in good health and CMV-seronegative. The specimen was memory CD4+ T cells from blood. In this chain, TRBV30 is recombined with TRBJ1-4; the D gene is possibly TRBD1, with 6 bases matching. CDR3 loop: CAWTVQGSSGEKLFF. At the DNA level, the sequence is TGTGCCTGGACCGTACAGGGTTCGTCCGGTGAAAAACTGTTTTTT.